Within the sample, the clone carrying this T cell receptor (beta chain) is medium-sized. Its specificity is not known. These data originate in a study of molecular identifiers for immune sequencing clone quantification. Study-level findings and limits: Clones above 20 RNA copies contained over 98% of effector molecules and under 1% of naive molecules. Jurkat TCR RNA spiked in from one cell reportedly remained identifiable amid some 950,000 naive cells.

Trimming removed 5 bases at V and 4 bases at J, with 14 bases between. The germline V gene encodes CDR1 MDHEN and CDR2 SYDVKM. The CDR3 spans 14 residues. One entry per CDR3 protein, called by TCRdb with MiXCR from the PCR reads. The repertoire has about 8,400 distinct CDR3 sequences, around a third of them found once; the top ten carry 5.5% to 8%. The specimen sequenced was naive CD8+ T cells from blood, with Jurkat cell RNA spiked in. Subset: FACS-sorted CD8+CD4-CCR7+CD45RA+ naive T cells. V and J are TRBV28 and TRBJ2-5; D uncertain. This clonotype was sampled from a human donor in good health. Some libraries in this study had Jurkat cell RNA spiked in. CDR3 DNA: TGTGCCAGCAGTCCAGTAGGAAGAGTAGAGACCCAGTACTTC. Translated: CASSPVGRVETQYF.